This TCR beta chain came from a study of shared clonotypes between healthy human individuals. General study findings and limits: Naive subsets generally exceeded memory subsets in estimated richness. The rarefaction results pointed to incomplete sorted-subset sequencing despite large depth. Relative to clonotypes present in all four donors, those not shared had lower generation probabilities.

Notes on this clone: What it recognizes is unknown. The sample contains more than one DNA sequence encoding this CDR3.

Germline CDR1 is KGHSH and CDR2 is LQKENI. With V trimmed by 3 bases and J by 2 bases, 1 base remained unmatched. The CDR3 is made up of 15 amino acids. Using about 220 ng DNA, about 30,000 T cell genomes, the sorted-subset replicate PCRs were run. Method: immunoSEQ multiplex PCR; TCRdb's copy keeps in-frame clones and lacks some. Here the sample spans around 700,000 clones, more than 70% being singletons. This sequence originates from a woman aged 25 to 39 in good health. The chain uses TRBV18 and TRBJ1-5; TRBD1 agrees at 10 bases. Sequenced: memory CD4+ T cells sorted from blood. The sample's subset: CD45RA-negative fraction. The CDR3 DNA reads TGTGCCAGCTCACCCGGGACAGGGGGCAATCAGCCCCAGCATTTT. Its protein product is CASSPGTGGNQPQHF.